The entry below gives a single T cell receptor (beta chain) sequence along with its context. One junction end disagrees with the germline gene, perhaps due to a read error. The record originates from a study of blood T cell repertoires in COVID-19. Original methodology: Estimation of nucleated cell counts relied on the amplification of reference gene primers. This table comes from immunoSEQ multiplex PCR, and its TCRdb copy is limited to in-frame clones, with some not included. Clonal size and the V and J genes are those of that table, whereas D and trimming came from the DNA. The table has some 8,000 clones, roughly 80% seen once. Sequencing was carried out using peripheral blood. The source is a human donor with active COVID-19. The donor label of this sample is uncertain.

The CDR3 spells CASSSGLAGDRDF. As DNA, the CDR3 is TGTGCCAGCAGTTCAGGACTAGCGGGAGATAGGGACTTC. This rearrangement joins TRBV28 to TRBJ2-7, with 13 positions matching TRBD2. This CDR3 spans 13 amino acids. Germline V gene data show CDR1 as MDHEN and CDR2 as SYDVKM.